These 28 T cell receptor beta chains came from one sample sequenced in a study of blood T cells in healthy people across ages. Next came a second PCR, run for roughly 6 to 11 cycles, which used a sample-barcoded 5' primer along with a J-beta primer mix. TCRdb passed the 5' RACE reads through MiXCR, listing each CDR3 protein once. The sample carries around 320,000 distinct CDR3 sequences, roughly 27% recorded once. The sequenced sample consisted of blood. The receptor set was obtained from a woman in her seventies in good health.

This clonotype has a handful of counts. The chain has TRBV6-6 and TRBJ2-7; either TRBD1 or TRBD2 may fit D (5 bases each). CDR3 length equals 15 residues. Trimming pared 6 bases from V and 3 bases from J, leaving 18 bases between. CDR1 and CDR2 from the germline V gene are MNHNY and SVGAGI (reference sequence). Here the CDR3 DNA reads TGTGCCAGCAGGACCGACGGAGGACAATACTACGAGCAGTACTTC. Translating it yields CASRTDGGQYYEQYF.

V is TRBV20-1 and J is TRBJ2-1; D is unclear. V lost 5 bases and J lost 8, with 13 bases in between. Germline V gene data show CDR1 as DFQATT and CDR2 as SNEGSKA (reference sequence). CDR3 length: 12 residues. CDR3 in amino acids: CSASQRRHEQFF. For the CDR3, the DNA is TGCAGTGCTTCTCAAAGACGGCATGAGCAGTTCTTC.

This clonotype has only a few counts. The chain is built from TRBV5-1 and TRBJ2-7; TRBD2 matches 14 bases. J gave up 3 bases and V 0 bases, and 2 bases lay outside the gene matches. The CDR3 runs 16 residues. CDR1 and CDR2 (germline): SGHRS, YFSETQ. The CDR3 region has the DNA TGCGCCAGCAGCTTGGCGGGGACTAGCGGGGGCTACGAGCAGTACTTC. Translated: CASSLAGTSGGYEQYF. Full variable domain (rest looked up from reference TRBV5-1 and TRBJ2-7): KAGVTQTPRYLIKTRGQQVTLSCSPISGHRSVSWYQQTPGQGLQFLFEYFSETQRNKGNFPGRFSGRQFSNSRSEMNVSTLELGDSALYLCASSLAGTSGGYEQYFGPGTRLTVT.

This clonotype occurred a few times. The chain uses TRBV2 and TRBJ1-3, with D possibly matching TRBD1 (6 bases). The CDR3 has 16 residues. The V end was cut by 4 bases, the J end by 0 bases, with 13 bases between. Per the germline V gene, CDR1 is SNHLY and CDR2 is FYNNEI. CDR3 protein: CASSVGDTNSGNTIYF. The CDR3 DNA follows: TGTGCCAGCAGTGTGGGGGACACAAACTCTGGAAACACCATATATTTT. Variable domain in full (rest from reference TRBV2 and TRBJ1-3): EPEVTQTPSHQVTQMGQEVILRCVPISNHLYFYWYRQILGQKVEFLVSFYNNEISEKSEIFDDQFSVERPDGSNFTLKIRSTKLEDSAMYFCASSVGDTNSGNTIYFGEGSWLTVV.

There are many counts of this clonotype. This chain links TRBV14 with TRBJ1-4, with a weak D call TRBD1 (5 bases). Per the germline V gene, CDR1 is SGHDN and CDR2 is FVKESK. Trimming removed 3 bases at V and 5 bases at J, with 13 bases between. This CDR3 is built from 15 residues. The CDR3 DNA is TGTGCCAGCAGCCATTCCGGGGGTTCCAATGAAAAACTGTTTTTT. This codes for CASSHSGGSNEKLFF. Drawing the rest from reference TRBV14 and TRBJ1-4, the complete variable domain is EAGVTQFPSHSVIEKGQTVTLRCDPISGHDNLYWYRRVMGKEIKFLLHFVKESKQDESGMPNNRFLAERTGGTYSTLKVQPAELEDSGVYFCASSHSGGSNEKLFFGSGTQLSVL.

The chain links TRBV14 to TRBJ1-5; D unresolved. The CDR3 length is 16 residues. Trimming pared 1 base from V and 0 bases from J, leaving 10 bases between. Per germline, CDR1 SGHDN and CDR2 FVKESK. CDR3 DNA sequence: TGTGCCAGCAGCCAAGCAACGCAGGATAGCAATCAGCCCCAGCATTTT. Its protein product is CASSQATQDSNQPQHF.

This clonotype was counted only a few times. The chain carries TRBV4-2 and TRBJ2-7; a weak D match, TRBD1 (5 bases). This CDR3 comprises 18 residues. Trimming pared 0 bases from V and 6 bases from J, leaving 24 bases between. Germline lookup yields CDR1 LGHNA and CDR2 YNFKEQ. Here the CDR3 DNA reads TGTGCCAGCAGCCAAGAGGAAGGGGCGGCGAGACCCCTTGGCGAGCAGTACTTC. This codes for CASSQEEGAARPLGEQYF.

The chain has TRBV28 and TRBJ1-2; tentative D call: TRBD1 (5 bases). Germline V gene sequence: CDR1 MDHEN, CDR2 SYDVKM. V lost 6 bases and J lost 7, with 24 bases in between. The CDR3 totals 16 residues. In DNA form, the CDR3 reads TGTGCCAGCAGAACACGGGACTCTCAAGGGGTTAGTGGCTACACCTTC. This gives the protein CASRTRDSQGVSGYTF.

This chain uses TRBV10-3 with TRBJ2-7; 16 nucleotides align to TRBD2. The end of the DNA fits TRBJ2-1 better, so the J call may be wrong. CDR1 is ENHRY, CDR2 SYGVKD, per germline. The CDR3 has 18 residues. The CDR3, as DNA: TGTGCCATCAGTGAGACAGGGGGACTAGCGGGAGGGCCGGATGAGCAGTTCTTC. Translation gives CAISETGGLAGGPDEQFF.

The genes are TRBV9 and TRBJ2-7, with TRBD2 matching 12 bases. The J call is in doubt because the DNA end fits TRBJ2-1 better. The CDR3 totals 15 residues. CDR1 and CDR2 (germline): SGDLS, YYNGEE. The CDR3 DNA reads TGTGCCAGCAGCAACCGACTAGCGGGGGATGATGAGCAGTTCTTC. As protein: CASSNRLAGDDEQFF.

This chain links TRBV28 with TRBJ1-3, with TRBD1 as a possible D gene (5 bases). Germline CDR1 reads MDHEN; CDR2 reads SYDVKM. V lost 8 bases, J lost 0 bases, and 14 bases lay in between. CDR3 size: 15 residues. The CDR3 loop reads CASVRWGTSGNTIYF. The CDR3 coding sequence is TGTGCCAGCGTACGGTGGGGGACCTCTGGAAACACCATATATTTT.

For the CDR3, the DNA is TGTGCCAGCAGCTCTAATCCCCCCGGGACAACTATAGCCAAAAACATTCAGTACTTC. Translation gives CASSSNPPGTTIAKNIQYF. This chain connects TRBV3-1 to TRBJ2-4; TRBD1 is a possible D gene (6 bases). V gave up 5 bases and J gave up 0 bases, with 23 bases separating them. Germline loops: CDR1 LGHDT, CDR2 YNNKEL (reference sequence). The CDR3 has 19 residues. Using reference TRBV3-1 and TRBJ2-4 for the parts outside the CDR3, the full variable domain is DTAVSQTPKYLVTQMGNDKSIKCEQNLGHDTMYWYKQDSKKFLKIMFSYNNKELIINETVPNRFSPKSPDKAHLNLHINSLELGDSAVYFCASSSNPPGTTIAKNIQYFGAGTRLSVL.

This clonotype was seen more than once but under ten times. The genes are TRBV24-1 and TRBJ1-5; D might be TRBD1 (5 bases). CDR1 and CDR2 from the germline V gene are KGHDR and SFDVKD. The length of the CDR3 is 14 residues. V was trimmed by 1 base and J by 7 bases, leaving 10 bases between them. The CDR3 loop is CATSDLRTPQPQHF. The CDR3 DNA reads TGTGCCACCAGTGATTTAAGGACACCCCAGCCCCAGCATTTT.

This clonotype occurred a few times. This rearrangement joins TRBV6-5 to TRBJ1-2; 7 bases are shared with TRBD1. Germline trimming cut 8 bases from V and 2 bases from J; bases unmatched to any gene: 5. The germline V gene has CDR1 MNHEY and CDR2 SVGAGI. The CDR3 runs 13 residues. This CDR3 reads CASGAGQNYGYTF. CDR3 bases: TGTGCCAGCGGGGCGGGACAGAACTATGGCTACACCTTC.

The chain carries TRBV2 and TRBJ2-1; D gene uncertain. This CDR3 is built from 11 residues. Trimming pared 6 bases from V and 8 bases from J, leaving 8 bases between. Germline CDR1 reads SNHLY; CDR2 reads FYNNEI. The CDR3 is CASSYDHEQFF. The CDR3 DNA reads TGTGCCAGCAGCTATGATCATGAGCAGTTCTTC.

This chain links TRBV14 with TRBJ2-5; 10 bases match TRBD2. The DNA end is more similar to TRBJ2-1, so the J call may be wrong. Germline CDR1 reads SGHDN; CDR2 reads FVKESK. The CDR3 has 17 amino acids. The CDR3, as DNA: TGTGCCAGCAGCCAGGCCCTTCTAGCGGGAGATGGAGATGAGCAGTTCTTC. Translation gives CASSQALLAGDGDEQFF.

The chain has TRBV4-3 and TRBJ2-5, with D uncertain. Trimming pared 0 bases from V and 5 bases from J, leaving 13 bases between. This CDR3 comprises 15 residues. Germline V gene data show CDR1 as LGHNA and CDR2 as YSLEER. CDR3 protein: CASSQEINLPETQYF. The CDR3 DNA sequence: TGCGCCAGCAGCCAAGAGATAAACTTGCCGGAGACCCAGTACTTC.

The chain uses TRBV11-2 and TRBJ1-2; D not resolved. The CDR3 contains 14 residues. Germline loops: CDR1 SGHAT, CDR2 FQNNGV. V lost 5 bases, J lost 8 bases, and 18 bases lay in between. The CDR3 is CASSPTAGSKGYTF. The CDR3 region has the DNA TGTGCCAGCAGCCCGACGGCAGGCTCTAAGGGCTACACCTTC.

CDR3 nucleotide sequence: TGCAGTGCTAGCCGATCGACTACACTCGATTCCTACGAGCAGTACTTC. Protein sequence: CSASRSTTLDSYEQYF. The chain has TRBV20-1 and TRBJ2-7, with D tentatively TRBD2 (5 bases). Between the trimmed V and J ends, which lost 3 bases and 1 base, there was a span of 19 bases. Germline CDR1 DFQATT, CDR2 SNEGSKA (reference sequence). CDR3 length: 16 residues.

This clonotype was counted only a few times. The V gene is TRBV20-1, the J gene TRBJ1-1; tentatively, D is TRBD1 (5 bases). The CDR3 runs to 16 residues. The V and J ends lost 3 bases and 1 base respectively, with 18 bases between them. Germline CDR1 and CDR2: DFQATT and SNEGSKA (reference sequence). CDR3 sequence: CSARDNRFRGNTEAFF. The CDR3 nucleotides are TGCAGTGCTAGGGATAACAGGTTTCGGGGGAACACTGAAGCTTTCTTT.

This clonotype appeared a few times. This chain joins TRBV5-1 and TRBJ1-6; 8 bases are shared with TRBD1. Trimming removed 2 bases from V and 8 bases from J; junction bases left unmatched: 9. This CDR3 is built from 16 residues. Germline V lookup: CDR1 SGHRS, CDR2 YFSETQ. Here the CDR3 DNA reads TGCGCCAGCAGCTTAAGGACAGGGAGTGAAGATTCACCCCTCCACTTT. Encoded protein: CASSLRTGSEDSPLHF.

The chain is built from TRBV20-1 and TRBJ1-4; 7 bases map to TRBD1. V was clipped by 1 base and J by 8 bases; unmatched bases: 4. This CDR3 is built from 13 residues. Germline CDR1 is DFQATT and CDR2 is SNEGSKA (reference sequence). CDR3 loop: CSARAGTDEKLFF. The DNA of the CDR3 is TGCAGTGCTAGAGCCGGGACAGACGAAAAACTGTTTTTT.

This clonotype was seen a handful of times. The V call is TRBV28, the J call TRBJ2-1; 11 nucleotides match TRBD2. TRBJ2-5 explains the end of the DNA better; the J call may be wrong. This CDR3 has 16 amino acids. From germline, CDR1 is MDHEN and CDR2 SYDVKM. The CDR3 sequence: CASSTTGGTSGGTQYF. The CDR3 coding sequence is TGTGCCAGCAGTACTACCGGAGGGACTAGCGGAGGGACCCAGTACTTC.

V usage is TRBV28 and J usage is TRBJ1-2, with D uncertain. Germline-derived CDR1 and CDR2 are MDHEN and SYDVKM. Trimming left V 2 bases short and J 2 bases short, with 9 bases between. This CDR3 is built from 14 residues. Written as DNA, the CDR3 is TGTGCCAGCAGTTTAAACGGAAGAAACTATGGCTACACCTTC. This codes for CASSLNGRNYGYTF.

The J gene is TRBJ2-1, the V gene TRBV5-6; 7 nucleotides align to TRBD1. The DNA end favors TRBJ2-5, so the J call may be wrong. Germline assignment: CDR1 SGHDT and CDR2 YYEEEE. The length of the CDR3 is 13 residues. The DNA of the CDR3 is TGTGCCAGCAGCTGGGACAGTCAAGAGACCCAGTACTTC. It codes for CASSWDSQETQYF.

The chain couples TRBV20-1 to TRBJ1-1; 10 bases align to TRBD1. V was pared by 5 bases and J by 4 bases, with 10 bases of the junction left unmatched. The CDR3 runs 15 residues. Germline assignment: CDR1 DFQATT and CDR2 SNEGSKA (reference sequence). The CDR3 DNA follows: TGCAGTGCTCAGAGTGGGACAGGGGTTAGCACTGAAGCTTTCTTT. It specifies CSAQSGTGVSTEAFF.

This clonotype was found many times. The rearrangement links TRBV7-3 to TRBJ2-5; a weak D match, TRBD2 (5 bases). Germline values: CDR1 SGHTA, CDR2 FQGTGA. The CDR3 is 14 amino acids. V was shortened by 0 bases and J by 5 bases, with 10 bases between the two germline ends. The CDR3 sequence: CASSLTDFGETQYF. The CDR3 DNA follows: TGTGCCAGCAGCTTAACGGACTTCGGGGAGACCCAGTACTTC.

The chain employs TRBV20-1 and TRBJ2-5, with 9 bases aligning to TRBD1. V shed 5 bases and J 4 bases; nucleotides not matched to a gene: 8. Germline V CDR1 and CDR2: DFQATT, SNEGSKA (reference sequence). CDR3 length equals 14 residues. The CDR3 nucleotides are TGCAGTGCTGGGGACAGGGTAGGAAGAGAGACCCAGTACTTC. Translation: CSAGDRVGRETQYF.